This note documents a single T cell receptor (beta chain) sequence. The antigen is unknown. Excluded were patients having autoimmune disease history or systemic immunosuppression. Sampled blood was obtained at baseline, cycle 4 day 1, and cycle 7 day 1. This entry is derived from a study of OX40 agonist ivuxolimab in advanced cancers. Sequencing was performed with immunoSEQ multiplex PCR; in TCRdb, only in-frame clones are kept and a portion is missing. The data show 13,000 to 15,000 clones, about 93% seen once. Overall study results and limits: Clones of CD4+ and CD8+ blood T cells grew by week 6 at doses of 0.1 to 3.0 mg/kg.

The receptor comes from an adult with an advanced solid tumor such as melanoma, head and neck, liver or kidney cancer. The source material was CD4+ or CD8+ T cells sorted from blood, sampled in a trial of the OX40 agonist ivuxolimab.

The CDR3 here is CASSDDREHGYTF. The DNA of the CDR3 is TGTGCCAGCAGCGACGACAGGGAGCATGGCTACACCTTC. V gene TRBV9 combines with J gene TRBJ1-2; 7 bases are a match to TRBD1. Losses at the gene ends were 3 bases for V and 6 bases for J; bases not matched to a gene: 5. The CDR3 runs to 13 residues. CDR1 is SGDLS and CDR2 is YYNGEE in the germline V gene.